The 26 T cell receptor beta chains below all came from one sample that was sequenced in a study of blood T cell repertoires in COVID-19. Clones were read by immunoSEQ multiplex PCR, and TCRdb kept only the in-frame ones, dropping some. The sample carries 110,000 to 150,000 clones, roughly 85% recorded once. Sample: PBMCs or T cells enriched from blood (not recorded which). Receptors originate from a man in his fifties or sixties who had recovered from COVID-19.

For the CDR3, the DNA is TGTGCCAGCAGGGGACAGGGATCTCATCAGCCCCAGCATTTT. It specifies CASRGQGSHQPQHF. This chain connects TRBV27 to TRBJ1-5; 9 positions agree with TRBD1. The germline gives CDR1 MNHEY, CDR2 SMNVEV (reference sequence). CDR3 length: 14 amino acids. V shed 6 bases and J 5 bases; nucleotides not matched to a gene: 5.

V and J are TRBV5-6 and TRBJ1-2, with D perhaps matching TRBD1 (5 bases). The germline gives CDR1 SGHDT, CDR2 YYEEEE. The CDR3 length is 18 residues. V was pared by 1 base and J by 8 bases, with 27 bases between. This chain's CDR3 is CASSLRGYSWTAVNGYTF. DNA for the CDR3: TGTGCCAGCAGCTTGAGGGGATATAGCTGGACCGCCGTTAACGGCTACACCTTC.

Only one count was recorded for this clone. V is TRBV28 and J is TRBJ1-2; a possible D gene is TRBD1 (5 bases). Germline lookup yields CDR1 MDHEN and CDR2 SYDVKM. The CDR3 has 14 amino acids. V lost 3 bases to trimming and J lost 4 bases, with 12 bases between them. CDR3 DNA sequence: TGTGCCAGCAGTTTGGGCGGGGGATTCTATGGCTACACCTTC. Translated, it gives CASSLGGGFYGYTF.

J is TRBJ1-5 and V is TRBV2; perhaps TRBD1 as D (6 bases). The CDR3 has 13 amino acids. The germline V and J ends were trimmed by 6 bases and 4 bases, with 10 bases remaining between them. The germline V gene has CDR1 SNHLY and CDR2 FYNNEI. CDR3 protein: CASSGQRNQPQHF. The CDR3 DNA is TGTGCCAGCAGCGGACAGCGGAATCAGCCCCAGCATTTT.

This chain uses TRBV5-1 with TRBJ1-1; 7 bases agree with TRBD1. There are 14 residues in the CDR3. Germline assignment: CDR1 SGHRS and CDR2 YFSETQ. V shed 5 bases, J shed 3 bases, and the junction held 7 bases outside the gene matches. The CDR3 spells CASRRQGVDTEAFF. CDR3 nucleotide sequence: TGCGCCAGCAGACGACAGGGAGTAGACACTGAAGCTTTCTTT.

This clone is a singleton in its sample. This rearrangement joins TRBV28 to TRBJ1-5; D uncertain. The V end was cut by 1 base, the J end by 0 bases, with 16 bases between. Per the germline V gene, CDR1 is MDHEN and CDR2 is SYDVKM. This CDR3 region has 18 residues. The CDR3 DNA reads TGTGCCAGCAGTTTATTAGCGCGGCATCTTTTTAGCAATCAGCCCCAGCATTTT. This translates into CASSLLARHLFSNQPQHF.

The J gene is TRBJ1-1, the V gene TRBV30; D is ambiguous. Germline CDR1 and CDR2: GTSNPN and SVGIG (reference sequence). With 5 bases removed from V and 5 bases from J, the gap between germline ends came to 12 bases. CDR3 length equals 12 residues. CDR3 DNA: TGTGCCTGGGGACTTCGGTCAACTGAAGCTTTCTTT. Protein sequence: CAWGLRSTEAFF.

This clone showed up just a few times. The V gene is TRBV28, the J gene TRBJ2-2; 9 bases fit TRBD1. Germline assignment: CDR1 MDHEN and CDR2 SYDVKM. The CDR3 is made up of 17 amino acids. Unmatched junction bases numbered 7, after V lost 2 bases and J lost 3 bases. CDR3 sequence reads: CASSLTFGTGYTGELFF. CDR3 DNA: TGTGCCAGCAGTTTAACATTCGGGACAGGGTACACCGGGGAGCTGTTTTTT.

The J gene is TRBJ2-1, the V gene TRBV29-1, with D perhaps TRBD1 (7 bases). The CDR3 covers 12 residues. The germline gives CDR1 SQVTM, CDR2 ANQGSEA. Trimming shortened V by 5 bases and J by 9 bases, and 14 bases separated the two germline ends. Written as DNA, the CDR3 is TGCAGCGTTCTAATCCAGGGGGGTGAGCAGTTCTTC. Translated: CSVLIQGGEQFF.

The chain couples TRBV2 to TRBJ2-7; 12 positions agree with TRBD1. Per the germline V gene, CDR1 is SNHLY and CDR2 is FYNNEI. The length of the CDR3 is 15 residues. The V gene end was trimmed by 6 bases and the J gene end by 1 base; junction bases not matched to a gene: 4. CDR3 residues: CASRGQGAVSYEQYF. In nucleotides, the CDR3 is TGTGCCAGCAGGGGACAGGGGGCGGTTTCCTACGAGCAGTACTTC.

CDR3 DNA: TGTGCCAGCAGCCCCCCGGGACTCCTGGGGTCACCCCTCCACTTT. Protein: CASSPPGLLGSPLHF. The rearrangement joins TRBV7-9 to TRBJ1-6, with TRBD1 as a possible D gene (5 bases). The CDR3 is 15 residues long. V was trimmed by 5 bases and J by 10 bases, leaving 18 bases between them. Per germline, CDR1 SEHNR and CDR2 FQNEAQ (reference sequence).

DNA for the CDR3: TGTGCCAGCAGCCGAGGGACAGGGCGGCGGGCTTTCTTT. Translating it yields CASSRGTGRRAFF. The chain employs TRBV7-9 and TRBJ1-1; 9 bases align to TRBD1. Germline CDR1 reads SEHNR; CDR2 reads FQNEAQ (reference sequence). V was clipped by 5 bases and J by 11 bases; unmatched bases: 9. The CDR3 length is 13 residues. Full variable domain (remainder filled in from reference TRBV7-9 and TRBJ1-1): DTGVSQNPRHKITKRGQNVTFRCDPISEHNRLYWYRQTLGQGPEFLTYFQNEAQLEKSRLLSDRFSAERPKGSFSTLEIQRTEQGDSAMYLCASSRGTGRRAFFGQGTRLTVV.

This chain connects TRBV7-9 to TRBJ1-4, with D perhaps matching TRBD1 (5 bases). The CDR3 is 15 amino acids. V was clipped by 4 bases and J by 0 bases, with 9 bases between them. CDR1 is SEHNR, CDR2 FQNEAQ, per germline (reference sequence). The CDR3 nucleotides are TGTGCCAGCAGCTCACGACAGTCAACTAATGAAAAACTGTTTTTT. Its protein product is CASSSRQSTNEKLFF.

With respect to this clone: Other nucleotide sequences in the sample specify the same CDR3. The V and J genes are TRBV5-1 and TRBJ2-1; TRBD1 aligns across 7 bases. The CDR3 loop spans 14 amino acids. Germline V gives CDR1 SGHRS, CDR2 YFSETQ. The V gene end was trimmed by 4 bases and the J gene end by 3 bases; junction bases not matched to a gene: 4. The CDR3 DNA follows: TGCGCCAGCAGCCTGGGACAGATCTACAATGAGCAGTTCTTC. Translation: CASSLGQIYNEQFF. Based on the CDR3 plus reference TRBV5-1 and TRBJ2-1, the full variable domain is KAGVTQTPRYLIKTRGQQVTLSCSPISGHRSVSWYQQTPGQGLQFLFEYFSETQRNKGNFPGRFSGRQFSNSRSEMNVSTLELGDSALYLCASSLGQIYNEQFFGPGTRLTVL.

The rearrangement joins TRBV5-6 to TRBJ1-1, with 7 bases fitting TRBD1. The CDR3 is 17 residues long. Germline CDR1 reads SGHDT; CDR2 reads YYEEEE. V gave up 3 bases and J gave up 0 bases; unmatched junction bases: 11. The DNA of the CDR3 is TGTGCCAGCAGCTCCTCCGGACAGGAAGGGATGAACACTGAAGCTTTCTTT. This translates into CASSSSGQEGMNTEAFF.

The chain is built from TRBV7-2 and TRBJ1-3; maybe TRBD1 (5 bases). V lost 5 bases, J lost 0 bases, and 8 bases lay in between. Germline V CDR1 and CDR2: SGHTA, FQGNSA. The CDR3 runs to 14 residues. CDR3 DNA sequence: TGTGCCAGCAGCCCGGACATCTCTGGAAACACCATATATTTT. Amino acid sequence: CASSPDISGNTIYF. The whole variable domain, remainder taken from reference TRBV7-2 and TRBJ1-3, is GAGVSQSPSNKVTEKGKDVELRCDPISGHTALYWYRQSLGQGLEFLIYFQGNSAPDKSGLPSDRFSAERTGGSVSTLTIQRTQQEDSAVYLCASSPDISGNTIYFGEGSWLTVV.

V gene TRBV19 combines with J gene TRBJ1-2; no reliable D call. Germline CDR1 is LNHDA and CDR2 is SQIVND (reference sequence). The CDR3 is 12 residues long. The germline V and J ends were trimmed by 5 bases and 1 base, with 5 bases remaining between them. The CDR3 sequence is CASSFNNYGYTF. Written as DNA, the CDR3 is TGTGCCAGTAGTTTTAATAACTATGGCTACACCTTC.

The V gene is TRBV12-3 or TRBV12-4, the J gene TRBJ2-1; 7 nucleotides align to TRBD1. The CDR3 sequence is 12 residues long. J gave up 7 bases and V 7 bases, and 4 bases lay outside the gene matches. The CDR3 protein is CASTLRGNEQFF. The CDR3 DNA reads as TGTGCCAGCACCCTCAGGGGGAATGAGCAGTTCTTC.

The chain carries TRBV19 and TRBJ1-5, with D perhaps matching TRBD1 (5 bases). Germline CDR1 and CDR2: LNHDA and SQIVND (reference sequence). Trimming cost V 6 bases and J 0 bases, with 15 bases left between them. The CDR3 spans 16 residues. CDR3 nucleotides: TGTGCCAGTAGGGATACAGGTGTTCTTAGCAATCAGCCCCAGCATTTT. This sequence encodes CASRDTGVLSNQPQHF.

The CDR3 region is CASSHTRGTSGDNEQFF. DNA of the CDR3: TGTGCCAGCAGCCACACACGGGGGACTAGCGGCGACAATGAGCAGTTCTTC. The chain has TRBV11-3 and TRBJ2-1, with 11 bases identical to TRBD2. This CDR3 region has 17 residues. CDR1 and CDR2 from the germline V gene are SGHNT and YENEEA. J gave up 5 bases and V 5 bases, and 11 bases lay outside the gene matches. Full variable domain (remainder filled in from reference TRBV11-3 and TRBJ2-1): EAGVVQSPRYKIIEKKQPVAFWCNPISGHNTLYWYLQNLGQGPELLIRYENEEAVDDSQLPKDRFSAERLKGVDSTLKIQPAELGDSAVYLCASSHTRGTSGDNEQFFGPGTRLTVL.

The rearrangement links TRBV15 to TRBJ1-2; D is uncertain. Germline CDR1 and CDR2: LNHNV and YYDKDF (reference sequence). Trimming removed 0 bases from V and 2 bases from J, with 10 bases in between. The CDR3 totals 15 residues. CDR3 coding DNA: TGTGCCACCAGCAGAGATAACCAGGCCAACTATGGCTACACCTTC. Amino acid sequence: CATSRDNQANYGYTF.

V and J are TRBV27 and TRBJ1-1; 7 nucleotides line up with TRBD1. The germline V gene encodes CDR1 MNHEY and CDR2 SMNVEV (reference sequence). With V trimmed by 6 bases and J by 5 bases, 3 bases remained unmatched. The CDR3 runs 12 residues. CDR3 region: CASRTGVTEAFF. In DNA, the CDR3 is TGTGCCAGCAGAACAGGGGTGACTGAAGCTTTCTTT.

The CDR3 nucleotides read TGTGCCAGCAGTGGGGACAGGGATGAAGCTTTCTTT. Its protein product is CASSGDRDEAFF. The chain uses TRBV6-2 or TRBV6-3 and TRBJ1-1; 9 nucleotides align to TRBD1. The length of the CDR3 is 12 residues. The V gene end was trimmed by 5 bases and the J gene end by 7 bases; junction bases not matched to a gene: 2. Germline CDR1 is MNHEY and CDR2 is SVGEGT.

This clone was detected a few times. The chain combines TRBV28 with TRBJ2-1; 8 nucleotides agree with TRBD2. The V segment lost 4 bases and the J segment 3 bases; nucleotides outside the gene matches: 5. Germline V lookup: CDR1 MDHEN, CDR2 SYDVKM. CDR3 size: 15 residues. In DNA, the CDR3 is TGTGCCAGCAGTTCCGTCACTAGCGGCTACAATGAGCAGTTCTTC. Protein sequence: CASSSVTSGYNEQFF. The full variable domain, with the rest looked up from reference TRBV28 and TRBJ2-1, is DVKVTQSSRYLVKRTGEKVFLECVQDMDHENMFWYRQDPGLGLRLIYFSYDVKMKEKGDIPEGYSVSREKKERFSLILESASTNQTSMYLCASSSVTSGYNEQFFGPGTRLTVL.

The V gene is TRBV5-5, the J gene TRBJ1-1; D is unclear. The CDR3 has 13 amino acids. The germline gives CDR1 SGHKS, CDR2 YYEKEE (reference sequence). The V gene lost 2 bases and the J gene lost 1 base, with 6 bases spanning the gap. The CDR3 DNA reads as TGTGCCAGCAGCTTCCAGGCGAACACTGAAGCTTTCTTT. Protein product: CASSFQANTEAFF.

The V call is TRBV7-3, the J call TRBJ1-5; perhaps TRBD1 as D (5 bases). V gave up 5 bases and J gave up 5 bases, with 13 bases separating them. The CDR3 contains 14 residues. CDR1 SGHTA and CDR2 FQGTGA come from the germline V gene. The CDR3, as DNA: TGTGCCAGCAGCCCACGCAGGGCTGATCAGCCCCAGCATTTT. Translation: CASSPRRADQPQHF.